One T cell receptor (beta chain) is described in this entry. These data come from a study of blood T cell repertoires in COVID-19. Trimming stripped 4 bases from V and 7 bases from J, with 18 bases between. The CDR3 spans 15 residues. CDR1 is SGHDT, CDR2 YYEEEE, per germline. Here immunoSEQ multiplex PCR was the method, and the copy in TCRdb shows in-frame clones only, minus some. The sample holds about 320,000 clones, 89% seen once. What was sequenced was PBMCs or T cells enriched from blood (not recorded which). The receptor comes from a man in his sixties who had recovered from COVID-19. The chain joins TRBV5-6 to TRBJ2-1; TRBD2 might be the D (5 bases). The CDR3, as DNA: TGTGCCAGCAGCCCCACGGGGTTCCTAGAAAATGAGCAGTTCTTC. It yields the protein CASSPTGFLENEQFF.